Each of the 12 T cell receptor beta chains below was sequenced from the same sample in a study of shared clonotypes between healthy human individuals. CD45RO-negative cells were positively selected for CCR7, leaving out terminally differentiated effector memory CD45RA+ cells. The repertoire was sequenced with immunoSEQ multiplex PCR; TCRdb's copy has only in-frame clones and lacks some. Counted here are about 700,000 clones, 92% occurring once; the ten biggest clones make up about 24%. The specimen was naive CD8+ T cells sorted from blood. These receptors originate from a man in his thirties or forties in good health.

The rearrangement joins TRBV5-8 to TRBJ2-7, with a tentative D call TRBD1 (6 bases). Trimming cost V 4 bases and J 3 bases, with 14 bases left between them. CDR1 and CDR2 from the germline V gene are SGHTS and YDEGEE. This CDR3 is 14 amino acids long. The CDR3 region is CASSGRDISYEQYF. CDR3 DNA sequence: TGTGCCAGCAGCGGCAGGGACATAAGCTACGAGCAGTACTTC.

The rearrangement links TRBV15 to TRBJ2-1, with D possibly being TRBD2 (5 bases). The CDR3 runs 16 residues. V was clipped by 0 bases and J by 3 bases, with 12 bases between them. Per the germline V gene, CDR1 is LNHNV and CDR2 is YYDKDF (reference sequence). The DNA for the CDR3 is TGTGCCACCAGCAGAGATCACGCAGGACTCTACAATGAGCAGTTCTTC. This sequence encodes CATSRDHAGLYNEQFF.

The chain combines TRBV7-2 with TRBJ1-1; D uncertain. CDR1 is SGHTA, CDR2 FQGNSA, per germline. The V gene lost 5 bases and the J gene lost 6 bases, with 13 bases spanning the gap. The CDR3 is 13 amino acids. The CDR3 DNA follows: TGTGCCAGCAGCCCGTCTAGTACCTCTGAAGCTTTCTTT. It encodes CASSPSSTSEAFF.

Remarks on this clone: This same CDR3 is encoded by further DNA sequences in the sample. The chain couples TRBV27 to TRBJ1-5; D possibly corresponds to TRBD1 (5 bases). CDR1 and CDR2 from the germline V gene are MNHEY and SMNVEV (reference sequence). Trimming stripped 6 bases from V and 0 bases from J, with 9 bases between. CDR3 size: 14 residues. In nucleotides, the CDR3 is TGTGCCAGCAGCCCAGGGTCTAGCAATCAGCCCCAGCATTTT. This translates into CASSPGSSNQPQHF.

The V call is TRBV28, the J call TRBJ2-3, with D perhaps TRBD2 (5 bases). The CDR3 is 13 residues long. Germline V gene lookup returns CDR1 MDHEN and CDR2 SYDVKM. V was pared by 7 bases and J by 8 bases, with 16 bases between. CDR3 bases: TGTGCCAGCATTCACCCTCACGAGGGTACGCAGTATTTT. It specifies CASIHPHEGTQYF. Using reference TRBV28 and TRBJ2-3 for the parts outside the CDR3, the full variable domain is DVKVTQSSRYLVKRTGEKVFLECVQDMDHENMFWYRQDPGLGLRLIYFSYDVKMKEKGDIPEGYSVSREKKERFSLILESASTNQTSMYLCASIHPHEGTQYFGPGTRLTVL.

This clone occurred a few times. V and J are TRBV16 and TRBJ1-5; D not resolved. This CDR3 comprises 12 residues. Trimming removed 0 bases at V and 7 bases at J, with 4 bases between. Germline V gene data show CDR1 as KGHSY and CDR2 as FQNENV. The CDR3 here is CASSQSGQPQHF. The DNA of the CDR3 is TGTGCCAGCAGCCAATCGGGCCAGCCCCAGCATTTT.

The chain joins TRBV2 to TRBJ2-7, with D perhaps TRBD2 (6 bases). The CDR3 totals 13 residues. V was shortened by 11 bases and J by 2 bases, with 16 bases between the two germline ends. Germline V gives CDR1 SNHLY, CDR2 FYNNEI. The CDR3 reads CAVGGTVTYEQYF. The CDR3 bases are TGTGCCGTAGGCGGGACTGTCACCTACGAGCAGTACTTC.

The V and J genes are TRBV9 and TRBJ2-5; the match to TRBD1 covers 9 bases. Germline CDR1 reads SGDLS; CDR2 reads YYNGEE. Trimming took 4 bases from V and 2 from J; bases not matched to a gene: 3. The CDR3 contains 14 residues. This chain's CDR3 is CASSLQGAQETQYF. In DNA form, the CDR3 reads TGTGCCAGCAGCCTACAGGGGGCTCAAGAGACCCAGTACTTC.

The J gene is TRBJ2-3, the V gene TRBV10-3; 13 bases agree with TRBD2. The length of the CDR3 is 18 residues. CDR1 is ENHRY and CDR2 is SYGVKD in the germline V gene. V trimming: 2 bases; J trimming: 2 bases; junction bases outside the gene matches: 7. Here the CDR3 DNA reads TGTGCCATCAGTGAGGGAGGGACTAGCGGGGAGACCACAGATACGCAGTATTTT. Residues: CAISEGGTSGETTDTQYF.

CDR3 amino acids: CASSDPPQETQYF. The CDR3 DNA follows: TGTGCCAGCAGTGATCCCCCCCAAGAGACCCAGTACTTC. The rearrangement links TRBV6-1 to TRBJ2-5; D is undetermined. Trimming removed 3 bases from V and 1 base from J, with 6 bases in between. Germline CDR1 reads MNHNS; CDR2 reads SASEGT. This CDR3 spans 13 amino acids.

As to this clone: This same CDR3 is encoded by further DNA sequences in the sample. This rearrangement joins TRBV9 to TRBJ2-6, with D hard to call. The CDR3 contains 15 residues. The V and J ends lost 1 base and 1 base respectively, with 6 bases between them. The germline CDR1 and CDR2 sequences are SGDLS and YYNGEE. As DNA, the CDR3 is TGTGCCAGCAGCGTATGGGGATCTGGGGCCAACGTCCTGACTTTC. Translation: CASSVWGSGANVLTF.

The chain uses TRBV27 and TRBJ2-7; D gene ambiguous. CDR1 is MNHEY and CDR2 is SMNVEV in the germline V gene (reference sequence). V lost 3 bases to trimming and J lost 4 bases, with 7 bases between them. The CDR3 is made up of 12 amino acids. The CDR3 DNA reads TGTGCCAGCAGTTTTTGGGGATACGAGCAGTACTTC. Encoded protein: CASSFWGYEQYF.